This T cell receptor beta chain was documented in a study of T-cell reconstitution after alpha-beta-depleted transplantation in children. With 1 base clipped from V and 7 bases from J, the junction kept 5 bases outside the gene matches. The CDR3 extends over 15 amino acids. Germline V gene lookup returns CDR1 SGHRS and CDR2 YFSETQ. This clonotype was observed a handful of times. Unique molecular identifiers were used in preparing the TCRbeta library. TCRdb reprocessed the PCR reads with MiXCR, giving one entry per CDR3 protein. The sample contains approximately 400,000 distinct CDR3 sequences, roughly 10% of which appear only once.

This TCR was sampled from a human donor who donated a stem cell graft to a child with acute myeloid leukemia. The genes are TRBV5-1 and TRBJ1-6; 7 bases line up with TRBD1. The sample consisted of PBMCs from the stem cell graft donor, taken from the stem cell graft. The CDR3 loop is CASSLTGQRNSPLHF. As DNA, the CDR3 is TGCGCCAGCAGCTTGACGGGACAGAGAAATTCACCCCTCCACTTT.